Described below is a single T cell receptor beta chain sequence and its context. Its antigen is still unknown. One base away there is no much larger clone; base qualities are not given. This specimen's time point label, per the study, means: cycle 1 day 1 (C1D1), immediately before nivolumab initiation. Every trial patient had relapsed after autologous stem cell transplantation, and cohorts A, B and C differed in prior brentuximab vedotin exposure. A total of roughly 60 patients with relapsed/refractory classical Hodgkin lymphoma made up the trial cohort, and each patient's best overall response was complete response, partial response or progressive disease. In the multi-cohort phase II CheckMate 205 trial, trial patients received single-agent nivolumab. An independent review committee assessed best overall response by applying the 2007 International Working Group response criteria. Trial PBMCs were collected immediately before nivolumab initiation (C1D1) and during therapy at cycle 2 day 1 and cycle 4 day 1. Peripheral blood was collected in 8 mL Vacutainer Cell Preparation Tubes, from which PBMCs were isolated by centrifugation and then cryopreserved.

V loses 5 bases at its end and J loses 3 bases; junction bases beyond the gene matches: 7. Counted from cysteine to phenylalanine, this CDR3 has 15 amino acids. The kept DNA is CDR3 alone, 45 bases in frame from the first base. The germline V gene (reference sequence) supplies CDR1 SEHNR and CDR2 FQNEAQ. Genomic DNA was isolated using the Qiagen DNeasy kit from unsorted PBMCs as well as from negatively selected CD4+ and CD8+ fractions. Amplification of TCR beta CDR3 regions was done by immunoSEQ multiplex PCR with primers that anneal to V and J segments. A synthetic immune receptor repertoire was used to minimize amplification bias, and any remaining bias was removed computationally after sequencing. Per the authors' processing: Custom Python scripts were used to quantify repertoire diversity as the Shannon entropy index. Unsorted, CD4+ and CD8+ repertoires were examined separately, except in combined analyses, for which CD4+ and CD8+ sequences were merged in silico. A clone was considered expanded if an increase in frequency of at least 2-fold after treatment relative to C1D1 was found, and a pseudocount of 0.5 was applied to clones undetected at baseline. Singleton clones were defined as clones with 0 or 1 copy at C1D1, and non-singleton clones were defined as clones with 2 or more copies. Clones expanded in unsorted samples were annotated as CD4+, CD8+ or unknown by matching protein sequences in sorted samples from the same patient. Wilcoxon tests on paired samples were used to test diversity changes from C1D1 to C4D1. Drawn from immuneACCESS, this table holds only the in-frame rearrangements with V and J called that TCRdb kept. Clones are partly lost; checked studies trace under half to an unresolved V gene and leave the rest unexplained. The DNA was the basis for D and trimming; V, J and clone size are from that table. The sample table contains around 43,000 clones; only one count was recorded for roughly 78% of them. The top ten clonotypes cover 13% of the sample.

This specimen comes from a study of PD-1 blockade in classical Hodgkin lymphoma (dated by TCRdb to between 2020 and 2021). In terms of the full investigation: Nivolumab dosing was 3 mg/kg intravenously every 2 weeks, continuing until either disease progression or unacceptable toxicity. The study used CyTOF and TCR beta sequencing to define a peripheral blood immune signature of response to PD-1 blockade in classical Hodgkin lymphoma.

Paper-wide results and their limitations: By C4D1, a significant rise was seen in CD4+ TCR diversity but not in CD8+ TCR diversity (p=0.0027 vs p=0.16), and the rise was most apparent among complete responders (p=0.02). Among trial patients, those achieving complete response had baseline diversity similar to that of newly diagnosed patients, while diversity was significantly lower in partial responders and progressors. Newly diagnosed patients were reported to have lower baseline TCR diversity than healthy donors, and relapsed/refractory patients were reported to have lower baseline TCR diversity still. Diversity was lower in patients who began nivolumab less than 1 year after ASCT, so these patients were left out of later analyses to avoid confounding by immune reconstitution. The study was limited to a single clinical trial cohort, and causes of repertoire differences, possibly disease activity or prior therapy, remained undefined.

The chain employs TRBV7-9 and TRBJ1-1; 9 middle bases align to TRBD1. This receptor was taken from a human donor with classical Hodgkin lymphoma. Sequences were derived from peripheral blood mononuclear cells (PBMCs), sampled at baseline. Here the CDR3 is given as CASSITGGRDTEAFF. The nucleotides are TGTGCCAGCAGCATCACAGGGGGCAGGGACACTGAAGCTTTCTTT. Extended through the reference TRBV7-9 and TRBJ1-1 proteins, this CDR3 yields the full variable domain: DTGVSQNPRHKITKRGQNVTFRCDPISEHNRLYWYRQTLGQGPEFLTYFQNEAQLEKSRLLSDRFSAERPKGSFSTLEIQRTEQGDSAMYLCASSITGGRDTEAFFGQGTRLTVV.